This T cell receptor beta chain was sequenced for a study of blood T cell repertoires in COVID-19. Between the trimmed V and J ends, which lost 4 bases and 3 bases, there was a span of 4 bases. The CDR3 runs 11 residues. CDR1 is LNHDA and CDR2 is SQIVND in the germline V gene (reference sequence). TCRdb's table, derived via immunoSEQ multiplex PCR, lists solely in-frame clones and lacks some. The data show roughly 350,000 clones, more than 85% seen once. Two negative PCRs, clearance, or symptom resolution had been documented for recovered Cohort 3 donors. Material for sequencing was PBMCs or T cells enriched from blood (not recorded which). This receptor was taken from a woman aged 25 to 39 who had recovered from COVID-19. V usage is TRBV19 and J usage is TRBJ2-7; no reliable D call. The chain's CDR3 is CASSTLYEQYF. CDR3 nucleotides: TGTGCCAGTAGTACCCTCTACGAGCAGTACTTC.